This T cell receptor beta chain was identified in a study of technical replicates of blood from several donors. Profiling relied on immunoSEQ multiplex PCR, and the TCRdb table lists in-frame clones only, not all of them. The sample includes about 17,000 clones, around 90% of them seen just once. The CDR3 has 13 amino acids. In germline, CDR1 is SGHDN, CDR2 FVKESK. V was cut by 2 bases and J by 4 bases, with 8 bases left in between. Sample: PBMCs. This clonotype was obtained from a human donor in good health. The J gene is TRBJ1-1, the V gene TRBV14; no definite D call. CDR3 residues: CASSQFEGTEAFF. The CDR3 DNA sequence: TGTGCCAGCAGCCAATTCGAGGGCACTGAAGCTTTCTTT.